This is a list of T cell receptor beta chains from one sample in a study of cytotoxic CD8 clonotypes in ibrutinib-treated CLL. Measured with immunoSEQ multiplex PCR; TCRdb has only the in-frame clones, and not every one. This sample has about 160,000 clones, with more than 65% found just once. The sample here was PBMCs, taken after 12 months of ibrutinib treatment. These TCRs come from a human donor with chronic lymphocytic leukemia. CDR3s include the opening cysteine and the closing phenylalanine or tryptophan. A D gene is named only where the DNA matches it firmly. Clone size is shown for a subset of rows, as once, few, many or a class of expanded clone.

CDR3	DNA	size	V	J	D	length
CASRNSGGADTQYF	TGCGCCAGCAGAAACAGCGGGGGGGCCGATACGCAGTATTTT	-	TRBV5-1	TRBJ2-3	TRBD2	14
CASSRVAGGYEQYF	TGTGCCAGTAGTAGAGTAGCGGGAGGCTACGAGCAGTACTTC	few	TRBV19	TRBJ2-7	TRBD2	14
CASSIERDRYNEQFF	TGTGCCAGTAGCATCGAGCGGGACAGGTACAATGAGCAGTTCTTC	-	TRBV19	TRBJ2-1	-	15
CASSLTRPRGGQPQHF	TGTGCCAGCAGTTTAACCCGACCCAGGGGTGGTCAGCCCCAGCATTTT	-	TRBV28	TRBJ1-5	-	16
CASSPGQAGGYTF	TGTGCCAGCAGCCCCGGACAGGCCGGGGGCTACACCTTC	-	TRBV6-1	TRBJ1-2	TRBD1	13
CASSGGYEQYF	TGTGCCAGCAGTGGGGGGTACGAGCAGTACTTC	-	TRBV6-1	TRBJ2-7	-	11
CASSPLRDRGPYEQYF	TGTGCCAGCAGCCCACTCCGGGACAGGGGCCCCTACGAGCAGTACTTC	-	TRBV7-9	TRBJ2-7	TRBD1	16
CASSVGWTSGNVGDEQFF	TGTGCCAGCAGCGTAGGTTGGACTAGCGGAAATGTGGGCGATGAGCAGTTCTTC	once	TRBV9	TRBJ2-1	TRBD2	18
CASSRDWSVAGELFF	TGTGCCAGCTCCCGTGACTGGAGTGTAGCCGGGGAGCTGTTTTTT	-	TRBV18	TRBJ2-2	-	15
CASSALRDGYTF	TGTGCCAGCAGCGCTCTTCGGGATGGCTACACCTTC	-	TRBV7-9	TRBJ1-2	-	12
CASRTHRGDGNQPQHF	TGTGCCAGTAGAACCCACAGGGGGGATGGCAATCAGCCCCAGCATTTT	-	TRBV19	TRBJ1-5	TRBD1	16
CASGTPGQGSYEQYF	TGTGCCAGCGGCACACCGGGACAGGGGTCCTACGAGCAGTACTTC	-	TRBV5-6	TRBJ2-7	TRBD1	15
CASSLPGLARPGELFF	TGTGCCAGCAGCTTGCCGGGACTAGCAAGACCCGGGGAGCTGTTTTTT	-	TRBV7-6	TRBJ2-2	TRBD2	16
CASRAASGRGIRTDTQYF	TGCGCCAGCAGAGCCGCCAGCGGGAGGGGTATTCGCACAGATACGCAGTATTTT	few	TRBV4-3	TRBJ2-3	TRBD2	18
CSASQFSFRFF	TGCAGTGCTAGTCAGTTTTCCTTTAGGTTCTTC	-	TRBV20-1	TRBJ2-1	-	11
CASSRPIVPPYEQYF	TGTGCCAGCTCGAGGCCGATTGTCCCCCCCTACGAGCAGTACTTC	-	TRBV6-6	TRBJ2-7	-	15
CASSGGTGLKEKLFF	TGTGCCAGCAGTGGGGGGACAGGGCTTAAGGAAAAACTGTTTTTT	once	TRBV6-5	TRBJ1-4	TRBD1	15
CASSPLGGGATDTQYF	TGTGCCAGCAGCCCGCTGGGCGGGGGGGCCACAGATACGCAGTATTTT	-	TRBV7-3	TRBJ2-3	TRBD2	16
CASSLGPRGRGQDYGYTF	TGTGCCAGCAGCTTAGGGCCCCGGGGTAGGGGGCAGGACTATGGCTACACCTTC	-	TRBV7-9	TRBJ1-2	TRBD1	18
CASSFYPTGGETQYF	TGTGCCAGCAGCTTCTACCCTACAGGGGGGGAGACCCAGTACTTC	-	TRBV7-2	TRBJ2-5	TRBD1	15
CASRPGLVNEQYF	TGTGCCAGCAGACCTGGACTAGTTAACGAGCAGTACTTC	-	TRBV28	TRBJ2-7	TRBD2	13
CASSFRVKETQYF	TGTGCCAGCAGTTTCAGGGTGAAAGAGACCCAGTACTTC	-	TRBV28	TRBJ2-5	-	13
CASSPLEATGNTIYF	TGTGCCAGCAGCCCACTTGAGGCGACTGGAAACACCATATATTTT	-	TRBV7-2	TRBJ1-3	-	15
CASSLAGSWDNEQFF	TGTGCCAGCAGCTTAGCCGGGAGCTGGGACAATGAGCAGTTCTTC	-	TRBV7-2	TRBJ2-1	-	15
CASSLNGVTSATEAFF	TGTGCCAGCAGCTTAAACGGGGTCACCTCAGCGACTGAAGCTTTCTTT	-	TRBV7-3	TRBJ1-1	-	16
CASSPRLPGEGETQYF	TGTGCCAGCTCACCACGGCTTCCAGGGGAGGGCGAGACCCAGTACTTC	few	TRBV18	TRBJ2-5	-	16
CASTLRPTPSTDTQYF	TGTGCCAGCACGCTCAGACCAACCCCTAGCACAGATACGCAGTATTTT	-	TRBV7-2	TRBJ2-3	-	16
CASSLAGGSYEQYF	TGTGCCAGCAGTTTGGCGGGAGGCTCCTACGAGCAGTACTTC	-	TRBV28	TRBJ2-7	TRBD2	14
CASSPDPATSGSSYEQYF	TGTGCCAGCTCACCGGATCCGGCGACTAGCGGGAGTTCTTACGAGCAGTACTTC	once	TRBV18	TRBJ2-7	TRBD2	18
CASSLSTADGGTQYF	TGCGCCAGCAGCTTGAGCACGGCCGACGGCGGGACCCAGTACTTC	-	TRBV5-1	TRBJ2-5	-	15
CASSSGPGGLIDEQYF	TGTGCCAGCAGTTCCGGCCCGGGGGGGCTAATCGACGAGCAGTACTTC	-	TRBV28	TRBJ2-7	TRBD2	16
CASSSFGTGYSTEAFF	TGTGCCAGCAGTTCCTTCGGGACAGGATATAGCACTGAAGCTTTCTTT	few	TRBV28	TRBJ1-1	TRBD1	16
CASSSPVAGGAEVYGYTF	TGCGCCAGCAGCTCTCCCGTGGCAGGGGGCGCAGAAGTCTATGGCTACACCTTC	-	TRBV5-1	TRBJ1-2	TRBD1	18
CASSLGSGAGNNSPLHF	TGTGCCAGCAGCTTAGGATCCGGGGCAGGGAACAATTCACCCCTCCACTTT	few	TRBV7-9	TRBJ1-6	-	17
CASSSPQGSGNTIYF	TGTGCCAGCAGTTCACCCCAGGGGTCTGGAAACACCATATATTTT	-	TRBV28	TRBJ1-3	-	15
CASRLVGDTGELFF	TGTGCCAGCCGCCTGGTCGGGGACACCGGGGAGCTGTTTTTT	-	TRBV6-5	TRBJ2-2	-	14
CASSESQGNQPQHF	TGTGCCAGCAGTGAATCTCAGGGTAATCAGCCCCAGCATTTT	-	TRBV2	TRBJ1-5	-	14
CASSRIRTSGETQYF	TGTGCCAGCAGCCGAATAAGGACTAGCGGCGAGACCCAGTACTTC	-	TRBV28	TRBJ2-5	TRBD2	15
CASSYYSGSTRDTQYF	TGTGCCAGCAGCTATTATAGCGGGAGTACGAGGGATACGCAGTATTTT	once	TRBV5-6	TRBJ2-3	TRBD2	16
CVKRALNTGELFF	TGTGTCAAGAGAGCCCTCAACACCGGGGAGCTGTTTTTT	-	TRBV30	TRBJ2-2	-	13
CASSQDGKRRPQETQYF	TGTGCCAGCAGCCAAGATGGAAAAAGACGTCCCCAAGAGACCCAGTACTTC	-	TRBV4-2	TRBJ2-5	-	17
CASSSSAREYF	TGTGCCAGCAGCTCCTCGGCTCGGGAGTACTTC	-	TRBV7-9	TRBJ2-7	-	11
CASSESWTDTQYF	TGTGCCAGCAGTGAAAGTTGGACAGATACGCAGTATTTT	-	TRBV6-1	TRBJ2-3	-	13
CAISEAGYNGYTF	TGTGCCATCAGTGAGGCAGGGTATAATGGCTACACCTTC	once	TRBV10-3	TRBJ1-2	-	13
CASSYSKRAFAEAFF	TGTGCCAGCAGTTACTCGAAAAGGGCCTTTGCTGAAGCTTTCTTT	-	TRBV6-5	TRBJ1-1	-	15
CASRADREAGELFF	TGTGCCAGCAGAGCCGACAGGGAGGCCGGGGAGCTGTTTTTT	once	TRBV2	TRBJ2-2	-	14
CSARGGYEQYF	TGCAGTGCTAGGGGTGGTTACGAGCAGTACTTC	-	TRBV20-1	TRBJ2-7	-	11
CASSQLAGTGFEAFF	TGTGCCAGCAGCCAACTCGCCGGGACAGGGTTTGAAGCTTTCTTT	-	TRBV4-2	TRBJ1-1	TRBD1	15
CASSAVRGEKLFF	TGTGCCAGCAGTGCCGTCCGGGGAGAAAAACTGTTTTTT	-	TRBV6-5	TRBJ1-4	-	13
CASSGGDRLDTIYF	TGCGCCAGCAGCGGAGGGGACAGGCTGGACACCATATATTTT	-	TRBV5-1	TRBJ1-3	TRBD1	14
CASSSDGYGYTF	TGTGCCAGCAGTAGTGATGGCTATGGCTACACCTTC	once	TRBV28	TRBJ1-2	-	12